Included here is one TCR beta chain sequence, with context. Its antigen is still unknown. This sample is part of a study of cytomegalovirus exposure and HLA in healthy donors. Use of 60 Vbeta and 13 Jbeta primers characterized the PCR. TCRdb's table, derived via immunoSEQ multiplex PCR, lists solely in-frame clones and lacks some. The sample comprises 130,000 or so clones, more than 80% of which are singletons, and roughly 6.7% rests with the top ten. General observations from the study: Presence/absence analyses assumed roughly uniform sequencing depth across donors, which may not hold. Rarity marked most TCR sequences, yet some public TCRs occurred in many donors.

CDR3 length: 12 amino acids. Looked up from germline, CDR1 is MNHNS and CDR2 is SASEGT. V lost 6 bases, J lost 6 bases, and 1 base stayed unmatched. The sequenced material came from PBMCs. This chain joins TRBV6-1 and TRBJ2-7; 11 nucleotides agree with TRBD1. The receptor was isolated from a woman aged 25-40 years in good health and CMV-seropositive. CDR3 DNA sequence: TGTGCCAGCAGAGGGACAGGGGGCGAGCAGTACTTC. Protein product: CASRGTGGEQYF.